These 5 T cell receptor beta chains came from one sample sequenced in a study of neurological immune-mediated disorders. The time point is: longitudinal time-point 1 (baseline). TCRdb re-analysed the 5' RACE reads in MiXCR, keeping a single row per CDR3 protein. This table holds about 57,000 distinct CDR3 sequences, about 10% found once. Sequenced input: PBMCs. All receptors come from a male donor with HTLV-1-associated myelopathy (HAM/TSP).

This clonotype was observed many times. The chain uses TRBV6-6 and TRBJ2-7; D possibly matches TRBD1 or TRBD2 (6 bases each). V lost 0 bases, J lost 0 bases, and 12 bases lay in between. CDR3 length: 16 residues. CDR1 is MNHNY and CDR2 is SVGAGI in the germline V gene (reference sequence). As DNA, the CDR3 is TGTGCCAGCAGTTACTCGAGAGGGGGGATCTCCTACGAGCAGTACTTC. This gives the protein CASSYSRGGISYEQYF.

In this sample, this clonotype turned up many times. V and J are TRBV20-1 and TRBJ1-6, with a weak D call TRBD1 (6 bases). V shed 1 base and J shed 10 bases, with 17 bases lying between them. Germline CDR1 and CDR2: DFQATT and SNEGSKA (reference sequence). The length of the CDR3 is 15 residues. Written as DNA, the CDR3 is TGCAGTGCTAGAGGGGAACAGGGATATACATCACCCCTCCACTTT. Translation gives CSARGEQGYTSPLHF.

In this sample, this clonotype turned up many times. V usage is TRBV18 and J usage is TRBJ1-4; the D gene is possibly TRBD1 (6 bases). Trimming cost V 2 bases and J 6 bases, with 10 bases left between them. The V gene's germline CDR1 is KGHSH and CDR2 LQKENI. This CDR3 comprises 14 residues. The DNA for the CDR3 is TGTGCCAGCTCACCAAAGGCAGGGGATGAAAAACTGTTTTTT. Residues: CASSPKAGDEKLFF.

As for this clonotype: A read error is possible here, since a much larger clone lies one base away. V gene TRBV6-5 combines with J gene TRBJ1-2, with 7 bases matching TRBD1. Looked up from germline, CDR1 is MNHEY and CDR2 is SVGAGI. The length of the CDR3 is 14 residues. CDR3 bases: TGTGCCAGCAGGTACAGGGGCTCCAACTATGGCAACACCTTC. Translating it yields CASRYRGSNYGNTF.

This clonotype has a count of ten or more. This chain connects TRBV6-2 or TRBV6-3 to TRBJ2-1, with TRBD1 identical over 11 bases. The CDR3 has 17 amino acids. From germline, CDR1 is MNHEY and CDR2 SVGEGT. The junction had 11 bases not matched to a gene; V was cut back by 6 bases and J by 4 bases. Written as DNA, the CDR3 is TGTGCCAGCAGATCGGGACAGGGGGGAACAACTTACAATGAGCAGTTCTTC. It is translated as CASRSGQGGTTYNEQFF.